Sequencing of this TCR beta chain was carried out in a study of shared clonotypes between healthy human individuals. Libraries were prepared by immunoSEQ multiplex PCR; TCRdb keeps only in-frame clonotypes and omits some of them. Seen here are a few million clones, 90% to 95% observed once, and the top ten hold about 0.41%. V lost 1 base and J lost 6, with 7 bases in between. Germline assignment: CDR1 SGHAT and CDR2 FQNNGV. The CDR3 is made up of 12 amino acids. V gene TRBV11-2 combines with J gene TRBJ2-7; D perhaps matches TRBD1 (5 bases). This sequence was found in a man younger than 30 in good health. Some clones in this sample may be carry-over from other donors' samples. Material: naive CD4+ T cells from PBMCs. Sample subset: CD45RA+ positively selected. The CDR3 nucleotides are TGTGCCAGCAGCTTAGTCAGGGCCGAGCAGTACTTC. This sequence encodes CASSLVRAEQYF.